The 5 T cell receptor beta chains below come from one sample, sequenced in a study of cytomegalovirus exposure and HLA in healthy donors. 13 Jbeta primers and 60 Vbeta primers were used for the PCR. The data were produced by immunoSEQ multiplex PCR, yet TCRdb's version contains in-frame clones alone and is incomplete. The data show about 100,000 clones, with approximately 79% seen just once and 15% to 20% held by the top ten. The specimen was PBMCs. The receptors shown here come from a woman aged 60 to 75 in good health and CMV-seropositive.

CDR3 region: CASSLDPPGSGQETQYF. As DNA, the CDR3 is TGTGCCAGCAGCTTAGATCCCCCAGGGTCGGGCCAAGAGACCCAGTACTTC. The chain is built from TRBV11-3 and TRBJ2-5, with D possibly being TRBD1 (5 bases). Germline loops: CDR1 SGHNT, CDR2 YENEEA. Trimming removed 0 bases from V and 1 base from J, with 15 bases in between. The CDR3 contains 17 residues.

The chain employs TRBV5-8 and TRBJ2-1, with TRBD2 matching 12 bases. This CDR3 contains 15 residues. V shed 4 bases and J 3 bases; nucleotides not matched to a gene: 2. CDR1 SGHTS and CDR2 YDEGEE come from the germline V gene. In nucleotides, the CDR3 is TGTGCCAGCAGCAAGGGACTAGCGGGCTACAATGAGCAGTTCTTC. Its protein is CASSKGLAGYNEQFF.

V usage is TRBV10-2 and J usage is TRBJ2-7; perhaps TRBD1 as D (5 bases). Per the germline V gene, CDR1 is WSHSY and CDR2 is SAAADI. The V end was cut by 7 bases, the J end by 3 bases, with 13 bases between. The CDR3 has 13 amino acids. CDR3 protein: CASKNSGHYEQYF. In nucleotides, the CDR3 is TGCGCCAGCAAAAATTCCGGACACTACGAGCAGTACTTC.

The rearrangement joins TRBV6-1 to TRBJ2-2; 7 nucleotides match TRBD1. From germline, CDR1 is MNHNS and CDR2 SASEGT. The CDR3 consists of 14 residues. Trimming removed 3 bases from V and 7 bases from J; junction bases left unmatched: 5. CDR3 DNA sequence: TGTGCCAGCAGTGAGGACAGGTTCGTCGGGGAGCTGTTTTTT. Translating it yields CASSEDRFVGELFF.

The chain joins TRBV29-1 to TRBJ1-2; 8 bases are shared with TRBD1. This CDR3 contains 13 residues. Losses at the gene ends were 0 bases for V and 8 bases for J; bases not matched to a gene: 5. Per the germline V gene, CDR1 is SQVTM and CDR2 is ANQGSEA. CDR3 protein: CSVEEQGVRGYTF. CDR3 in DNA: TGCAGCGTTGAAGAACAGGGGGTACGCGGCTACACCTTC.